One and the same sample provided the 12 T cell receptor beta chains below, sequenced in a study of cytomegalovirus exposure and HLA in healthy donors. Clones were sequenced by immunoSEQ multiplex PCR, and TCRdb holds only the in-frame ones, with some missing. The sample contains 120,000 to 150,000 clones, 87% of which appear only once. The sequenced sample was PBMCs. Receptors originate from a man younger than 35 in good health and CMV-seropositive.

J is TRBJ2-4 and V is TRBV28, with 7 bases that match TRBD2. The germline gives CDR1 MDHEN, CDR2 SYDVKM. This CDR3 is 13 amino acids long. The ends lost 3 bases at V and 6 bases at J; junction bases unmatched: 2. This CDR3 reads CASSFWGGNIQYF. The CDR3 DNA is TGTGCCAGCAGTTTTTGGGGGGGAAACATTCAGTACTTC.

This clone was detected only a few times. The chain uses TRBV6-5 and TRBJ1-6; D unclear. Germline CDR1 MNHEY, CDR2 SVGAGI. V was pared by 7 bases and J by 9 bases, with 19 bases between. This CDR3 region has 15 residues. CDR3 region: CASTLSPGISSPLHF. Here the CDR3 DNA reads TGTGCCAGCACCCTAAGCCCAGGAATCTCTTCACCCCTCCACTTT.

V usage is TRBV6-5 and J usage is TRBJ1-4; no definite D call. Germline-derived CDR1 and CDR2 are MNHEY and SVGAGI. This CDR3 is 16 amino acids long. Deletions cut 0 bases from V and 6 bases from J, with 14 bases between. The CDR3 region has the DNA TGTGCCAGCAGTTACTCGTTAACAGCTCCGGATGAAAAACTGTTTTTT. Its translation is CASSYSLTAPDEKLFF.

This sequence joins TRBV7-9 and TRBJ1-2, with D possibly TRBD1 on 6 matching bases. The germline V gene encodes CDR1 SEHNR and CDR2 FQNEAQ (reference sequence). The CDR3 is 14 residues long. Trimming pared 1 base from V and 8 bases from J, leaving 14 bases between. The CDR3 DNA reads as TGTGCCAGCAGCTTAGGACAGGCTATCGGAGGCTACACCTTC. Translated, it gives CASSLGQAIGGYTF.

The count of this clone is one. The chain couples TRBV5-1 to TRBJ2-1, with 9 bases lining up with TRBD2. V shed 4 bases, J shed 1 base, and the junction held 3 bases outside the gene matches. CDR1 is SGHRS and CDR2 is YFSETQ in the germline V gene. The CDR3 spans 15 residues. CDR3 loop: CASSPAGGSYNEQFF. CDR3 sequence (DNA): TGCGCCAGCAGCCCAGCGGGAGGTTCCTACAATGAGCAGTTCTTC.

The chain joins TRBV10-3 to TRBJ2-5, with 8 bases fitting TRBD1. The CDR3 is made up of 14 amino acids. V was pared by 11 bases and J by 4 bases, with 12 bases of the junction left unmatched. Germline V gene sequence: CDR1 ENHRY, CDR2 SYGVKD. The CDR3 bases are TGTGCCGTCAAACCGACAGGGGACTCAGAGACCCAGTACTTC. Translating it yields CAVKPTGDSETQYF.

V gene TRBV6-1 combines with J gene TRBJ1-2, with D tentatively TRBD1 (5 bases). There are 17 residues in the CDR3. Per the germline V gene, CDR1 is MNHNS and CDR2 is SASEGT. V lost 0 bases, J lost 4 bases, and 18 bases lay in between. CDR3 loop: CASSEAPGGYRVYGYTF. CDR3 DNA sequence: TGTGCCAGCAGTGAAGCCCCGGGGGGGTACCGGGTCTATGGCTACACCTTC.

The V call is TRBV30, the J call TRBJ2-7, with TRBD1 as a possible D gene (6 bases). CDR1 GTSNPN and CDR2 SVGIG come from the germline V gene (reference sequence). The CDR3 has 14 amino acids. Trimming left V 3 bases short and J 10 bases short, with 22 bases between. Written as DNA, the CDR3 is TGTGCCTGGAGCGTTGTTAATATGGGGGCCAACCAGTACTTC. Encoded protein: CAWSVVNMGANQYF. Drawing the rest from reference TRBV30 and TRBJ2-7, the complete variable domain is SQTIHQWPATLVQPVGSPLSLECTVEGTSNPNLYWYRQAAGRGLQLLFYSVGIGQISSEVPQNLSASRPQDRQFILSSKKLLLSDSGFYLCAWSVVNMGANQYFGPGTRLTVT.

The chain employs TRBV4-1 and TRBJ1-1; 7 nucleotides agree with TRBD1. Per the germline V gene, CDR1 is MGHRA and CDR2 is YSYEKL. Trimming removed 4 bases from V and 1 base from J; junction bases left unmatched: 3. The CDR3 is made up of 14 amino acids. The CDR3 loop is CASSLGQRNTEAFF. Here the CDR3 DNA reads TGCGCCAGCAGCCTGGGACAGCGGAACACTGAAGCTTTCTTT.

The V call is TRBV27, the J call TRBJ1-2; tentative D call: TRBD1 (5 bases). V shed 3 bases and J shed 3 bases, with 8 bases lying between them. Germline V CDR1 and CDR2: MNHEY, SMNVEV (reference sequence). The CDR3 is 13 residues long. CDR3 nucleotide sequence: TGTGCCAGCAGTTTGAAAGGGGACTATGGCTACACCTTC. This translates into CASSLKGDYGYTF.

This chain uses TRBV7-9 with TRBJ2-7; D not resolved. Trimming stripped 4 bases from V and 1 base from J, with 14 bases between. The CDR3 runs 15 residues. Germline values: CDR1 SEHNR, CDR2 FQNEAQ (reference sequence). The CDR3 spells CASSSRDSFSYEQYF. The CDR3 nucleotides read TGTGCCAGCAGCTCTAGAGACTCGTTTTCCTACGAGCAGTACTTC.

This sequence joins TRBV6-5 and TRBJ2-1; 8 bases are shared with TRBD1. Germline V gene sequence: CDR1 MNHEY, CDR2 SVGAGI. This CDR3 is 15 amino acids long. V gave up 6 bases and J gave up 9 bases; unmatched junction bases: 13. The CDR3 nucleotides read TGTGCCAGCAGCCCAGGGACAGGTTCGTTTCGTGAGCAGTTCTTC. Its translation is CASSPGTGSFREQFF.